This T cell receptor beta chain was recovered during a study of cytomegalovirus exposure and HLA in healthy donors. Study at large: Prior work identified 120 million or so unique TCR beta sequences in approximately 180 million T cells.

The PCR ran on 60 Vbeta and 13 Jbeta primers. The method was immunoSEQ multiplex PCR; TCRdb's version includes in-frame clones alone and lacks a portion of them. Seen here are about 52,000 clones, about three quarters observed once, and the top ten hold nearly 3%. General observations from the study: An analysis was carried out later, and it reportedly showed fewer N-insertions in an Asian-associated ancestry cluster than the approximately 670-donor mean. Likely technical artifact: a cluster of highly shared sequence variants.

The CDR3 covers 16 residues. The germline CDR1 and CDR2 sequences are ENHRY and SYGVKD. Trimming took 10 bases from V and 0 from J, leaving 21 bases between them. On this clone: The antigen is undetermined.

The chain uses TRBV10-3 and TRBJ1-1; a weak D match, TRBD1 (6 bases). The sequenced sample consisted of PBMCs. This TCR was recovered from a man between 18 and 29 years old in good health and CMV-seronegative. In nucleotides, the CDR3 is TGTGCCACCAGAGGGGGTAGACAGGCCTTGAACACTGAAGCTTTCTTT. It codes for CATRGGRQALNTEAFF.